This TCR beta chain came from a study of PD-L1 blockade in urothelial cancer. Looking at the study overall: Bladder-origin urothelial cancer in males covered about 90% of the roughly 30 patients. A median approximately 140,000 T cells were found in blood samples. Blood drawn 3 weeks (second dose) and 6 weeks after treatment start was analyzed.

V lost 1 base and J lost 2, with 8 bases in between. Germline CDR1 reads SQVTM; CDR2 reads ANQGSEA. This CDR3 has 13 amino acids. Every PCR got spiked synthetic TCR analog templates. Only in-frame clones appear in the TCRdb table, and some are missing; sequencing was by immunoSEQ multiplex PCR. The sample includes about 55,000 clones, about four fifths of them seen just once. Time point defined: pretreatment peripheral blood. The clonotype was recovered from a man aged 45-65 years with urothelial cancer. The chain recombines TRBV29-1 with TRBJ2-5; unclear D gene. This material consisted of PBMCs, taken around atezolizumab (anti-PD-L1) treatment. CDR3 sequence (DNA): TGCAGCGTTGAAGGGCTGCCACAAGAGACCCAGTACTTC. Residues: CSVEGLPQETQYF.